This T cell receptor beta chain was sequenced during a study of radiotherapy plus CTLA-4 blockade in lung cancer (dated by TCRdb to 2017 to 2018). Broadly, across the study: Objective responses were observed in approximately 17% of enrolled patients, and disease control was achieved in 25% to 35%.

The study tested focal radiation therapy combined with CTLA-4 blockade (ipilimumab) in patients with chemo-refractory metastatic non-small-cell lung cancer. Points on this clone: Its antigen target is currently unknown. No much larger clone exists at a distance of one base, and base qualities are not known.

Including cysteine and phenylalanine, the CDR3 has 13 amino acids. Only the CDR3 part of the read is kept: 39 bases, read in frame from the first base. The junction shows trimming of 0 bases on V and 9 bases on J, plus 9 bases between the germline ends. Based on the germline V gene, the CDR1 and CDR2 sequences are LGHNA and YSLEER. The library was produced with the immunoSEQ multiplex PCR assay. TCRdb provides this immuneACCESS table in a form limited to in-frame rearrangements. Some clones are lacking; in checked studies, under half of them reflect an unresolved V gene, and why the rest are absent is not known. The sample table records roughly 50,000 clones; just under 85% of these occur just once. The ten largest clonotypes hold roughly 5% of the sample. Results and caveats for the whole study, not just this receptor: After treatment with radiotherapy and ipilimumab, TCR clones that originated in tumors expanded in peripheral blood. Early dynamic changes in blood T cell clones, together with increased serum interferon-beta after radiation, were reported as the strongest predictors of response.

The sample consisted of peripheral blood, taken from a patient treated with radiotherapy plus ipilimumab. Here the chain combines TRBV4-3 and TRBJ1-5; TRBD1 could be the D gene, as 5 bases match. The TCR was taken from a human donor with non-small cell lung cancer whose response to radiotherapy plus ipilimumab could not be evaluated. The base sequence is TGCGCCAGCAGCCAAGACAGGGCATCGCCCCAGCATTTT. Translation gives CASSQDRASPQHF.